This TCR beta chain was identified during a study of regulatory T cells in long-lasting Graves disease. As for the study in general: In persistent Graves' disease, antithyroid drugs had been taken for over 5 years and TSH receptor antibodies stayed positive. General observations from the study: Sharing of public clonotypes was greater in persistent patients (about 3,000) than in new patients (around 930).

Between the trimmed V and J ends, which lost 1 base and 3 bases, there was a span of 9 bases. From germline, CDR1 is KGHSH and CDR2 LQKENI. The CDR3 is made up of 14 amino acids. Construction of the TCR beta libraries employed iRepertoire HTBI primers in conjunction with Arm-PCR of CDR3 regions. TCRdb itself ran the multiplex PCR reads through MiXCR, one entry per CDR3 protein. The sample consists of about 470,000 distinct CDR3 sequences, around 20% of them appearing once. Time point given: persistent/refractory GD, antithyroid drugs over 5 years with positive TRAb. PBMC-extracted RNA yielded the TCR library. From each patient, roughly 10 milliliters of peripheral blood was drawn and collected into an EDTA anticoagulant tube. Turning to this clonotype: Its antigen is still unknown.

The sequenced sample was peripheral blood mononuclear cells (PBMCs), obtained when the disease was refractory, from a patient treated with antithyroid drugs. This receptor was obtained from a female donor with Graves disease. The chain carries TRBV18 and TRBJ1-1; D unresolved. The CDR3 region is CASSPLNVDTEAFF. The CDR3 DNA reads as TGTGCCAGCTCACCACTAAATGTGGACACTGAAGCTTTCTTT. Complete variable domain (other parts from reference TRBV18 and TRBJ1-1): NAGVMQNPRHLVRRRGQEARLRCSPMKGHSHVYWYRQLPEEGLKFMVYLQKENIIDESGMPKERFSAEFPKEGPSILRIQQVVRGDSAAYFCASSPLNVDTEAFFGQGTRLTVV.